These T cell receptor beta chains were read from a single sample in a study of OX40 agonist ivuxolimab in advanced cancers. Sequencing used immunoSEQ multiplex PCR; TCRdb keeps in-frame clones, though not all of them. This table has 60,000 to 85,000 clones, roughly 80% appearing once. Sequenced material: CD4+ or CD8+ T cells sorted from blood, taken in a trial of the OX40 agonist ivuxolimab. These TCRs come from an adult with an advanced solid tumor such as melanoma, head and neck, liver or kidney cancer. The conserved cysteine and the conserved F or W are not part of the CDR3 here.

CDR3aa	j_gene	v_gene
ASRRVLNEKLF	TRBJ1-4	TRBV6-5
ASSLRQGDTGELF	TRBJ2-2	TRBV5-6
ASGPTGLGGDTGELF	TRBJ2-2	TRBV25-1
ASKRRLAGGQYQETQY	TRBJ2-5	TRBV2
ASSLRGLGVYAQY	TRBJ2-7	TRBV27
ASSSPRTGGPSVRAF	TRBJ1-4	TRBV5-4
ASSYNRGPGYEQY	TRBJ2-7	TRBV6-5
ASSLGLRDVQF	TRBJ2-1	TRBV7-2
ASSPNSPLH	TRBJ1-6	TRBV28
ASSYQGSGTEAF	TRBJ1-1	TRBV6-5
ASSLRETNEKLF	TRBJ1-4	TRBV7-8
ASSRIAKETQY	TRBJ2-5	TRBV13
ASSDSAHYGYT	TRBJ1-2	TRBV6-1
ASSQVSGTSTKLF	TRBJ1-4	TRBV4-2
ASSPARGIGNTEAF	TRBJ1-1	TRBV7-9